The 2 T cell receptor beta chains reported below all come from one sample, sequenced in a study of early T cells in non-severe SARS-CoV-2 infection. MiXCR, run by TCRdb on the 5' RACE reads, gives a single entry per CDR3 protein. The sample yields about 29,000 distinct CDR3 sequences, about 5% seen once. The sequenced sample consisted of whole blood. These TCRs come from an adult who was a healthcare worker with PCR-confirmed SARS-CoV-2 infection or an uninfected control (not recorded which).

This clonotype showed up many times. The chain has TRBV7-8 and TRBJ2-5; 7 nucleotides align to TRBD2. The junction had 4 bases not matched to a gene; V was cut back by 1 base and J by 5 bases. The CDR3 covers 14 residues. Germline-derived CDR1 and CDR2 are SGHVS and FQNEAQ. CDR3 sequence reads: CASSLGGGWETQYF. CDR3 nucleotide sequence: TGTGCCAGCAGCTTAGGGGGAGGGTGGGAGACCCAGTACTTC.

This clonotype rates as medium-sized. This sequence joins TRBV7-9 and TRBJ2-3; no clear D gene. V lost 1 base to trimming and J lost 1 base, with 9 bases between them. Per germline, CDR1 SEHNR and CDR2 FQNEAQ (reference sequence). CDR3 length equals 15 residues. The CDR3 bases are TGTGCCAGCAGCTTAGGACTCCTCGGCACAGATACGCAGTATTTT. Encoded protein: CASSLGLLGTDTQYF.